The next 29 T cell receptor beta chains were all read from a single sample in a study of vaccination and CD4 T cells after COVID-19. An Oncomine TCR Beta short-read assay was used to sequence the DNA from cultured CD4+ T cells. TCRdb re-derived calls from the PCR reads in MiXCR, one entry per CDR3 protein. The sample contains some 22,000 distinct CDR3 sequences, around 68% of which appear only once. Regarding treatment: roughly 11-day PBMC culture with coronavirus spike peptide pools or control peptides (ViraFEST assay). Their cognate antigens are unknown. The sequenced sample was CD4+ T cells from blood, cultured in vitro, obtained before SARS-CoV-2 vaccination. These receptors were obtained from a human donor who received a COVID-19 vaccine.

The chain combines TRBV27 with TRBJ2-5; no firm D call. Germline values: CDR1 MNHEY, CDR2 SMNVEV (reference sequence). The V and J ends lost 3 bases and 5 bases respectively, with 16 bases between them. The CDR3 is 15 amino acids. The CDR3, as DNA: TGTGCCAGCAGTTTGGGGTACCTCAGTTACGAGACCCAGTACTTC. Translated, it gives CASSLGYLSYETQYF.

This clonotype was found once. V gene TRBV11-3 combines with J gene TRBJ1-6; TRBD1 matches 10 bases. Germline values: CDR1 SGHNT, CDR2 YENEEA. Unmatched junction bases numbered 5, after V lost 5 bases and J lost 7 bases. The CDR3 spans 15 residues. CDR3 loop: CASSPGTGENSPLHF. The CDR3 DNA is TGTGCCAGCAGCCCCGGGACAGGGGAAAATTCACCCCTCCACTTT.

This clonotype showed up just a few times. The CDR3 region has the DNA TGTGCCAGCACCCTTACTATGGGCACTGAAGCTTTCTTT. Translation gives CASTLTMGTEAFF. The chain is built from TRBV7-9 and TRBJ1-1, with D unclear. The V and J ends lost 7 bases and 4 bases respectively, with 13 bases between them. From germline, CDR1 is SEHNR and CDR2 FQNEAQ (reference sequence). The CDR3 runs to 13 residues.

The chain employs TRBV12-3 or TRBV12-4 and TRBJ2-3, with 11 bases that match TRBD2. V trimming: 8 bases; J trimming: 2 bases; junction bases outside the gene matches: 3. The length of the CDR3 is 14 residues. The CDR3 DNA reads TGTGCCAGCCAGGGACTAGCGGTCACAGATACGCAGTATTTT. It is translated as CASQGLAVTDTQYF.

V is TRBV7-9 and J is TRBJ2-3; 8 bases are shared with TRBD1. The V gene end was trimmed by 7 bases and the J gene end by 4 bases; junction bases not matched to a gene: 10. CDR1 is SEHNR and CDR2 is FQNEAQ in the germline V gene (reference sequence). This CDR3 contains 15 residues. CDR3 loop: CASTDWTGKSDTQYF. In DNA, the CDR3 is TGTGCCAGCACAGATTGGACAGGGAAGTCAGATACGCAGTATTTT.

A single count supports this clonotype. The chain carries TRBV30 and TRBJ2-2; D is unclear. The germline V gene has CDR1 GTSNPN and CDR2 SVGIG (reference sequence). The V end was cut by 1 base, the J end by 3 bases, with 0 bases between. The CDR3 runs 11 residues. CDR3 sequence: CAWSDTGELFF. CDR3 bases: TGTGCCTGGAGTGACACCGGGGAGCTGTTTTTT.

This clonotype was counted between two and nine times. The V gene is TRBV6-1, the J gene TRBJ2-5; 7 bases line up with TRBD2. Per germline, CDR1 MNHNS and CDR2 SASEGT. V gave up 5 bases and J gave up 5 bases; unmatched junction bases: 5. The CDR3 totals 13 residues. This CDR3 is CASSTLATETQYF. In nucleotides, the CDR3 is TGTGCCAGCAGTACACTAGCGACGGAGACCCAGTACTTC.

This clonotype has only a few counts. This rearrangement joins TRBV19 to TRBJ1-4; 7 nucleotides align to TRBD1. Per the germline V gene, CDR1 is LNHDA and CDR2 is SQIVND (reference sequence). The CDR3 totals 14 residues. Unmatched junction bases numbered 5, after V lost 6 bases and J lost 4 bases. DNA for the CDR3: TGTGCCAGTAGCGGACAGGAATTTAATGAAAAACTGTTTTTT. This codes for CASSGQEFNEKLFF.

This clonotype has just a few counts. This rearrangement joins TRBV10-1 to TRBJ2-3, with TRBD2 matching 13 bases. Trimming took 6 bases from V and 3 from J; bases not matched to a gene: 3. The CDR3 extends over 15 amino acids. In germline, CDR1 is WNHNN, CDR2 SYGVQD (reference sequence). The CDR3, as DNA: TGCGCCAGCAGCCCGACTAGCGGGGGGACAGATACGCAGTATTTT. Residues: CASSPTSGGTDTQYF.

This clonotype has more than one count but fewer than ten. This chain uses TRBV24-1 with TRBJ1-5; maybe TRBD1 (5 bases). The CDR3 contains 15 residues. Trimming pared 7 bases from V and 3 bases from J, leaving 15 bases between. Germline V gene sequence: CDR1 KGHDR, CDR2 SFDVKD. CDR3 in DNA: TGTGCCACCAGAGGGGTCCTCAGCCTCAATCAGCCCCAGCATTTT. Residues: CATRGVLSLNQPQHF.

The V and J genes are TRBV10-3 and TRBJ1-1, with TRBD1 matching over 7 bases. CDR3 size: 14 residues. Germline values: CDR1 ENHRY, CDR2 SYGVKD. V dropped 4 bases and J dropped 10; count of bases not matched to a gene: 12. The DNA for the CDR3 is TGTGCCATCAGTGGCTCGACAGGGTCTGAGGGAGCTTTCTTT. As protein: CAISGSTGSEGAFF.

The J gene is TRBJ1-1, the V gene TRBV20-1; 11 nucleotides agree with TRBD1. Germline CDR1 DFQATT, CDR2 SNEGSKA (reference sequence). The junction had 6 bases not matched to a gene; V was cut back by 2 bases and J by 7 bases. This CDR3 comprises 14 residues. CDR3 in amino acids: CSARRAGQGGEAFF. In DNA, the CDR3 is TGCAGTGCTAGAAGAGCGGGACAGGGGGGTGAAGCTTTCTTT.

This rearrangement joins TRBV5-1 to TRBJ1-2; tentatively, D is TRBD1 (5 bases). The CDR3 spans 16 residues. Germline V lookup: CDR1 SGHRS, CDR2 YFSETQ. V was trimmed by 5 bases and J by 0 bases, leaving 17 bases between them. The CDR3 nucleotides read TGCGCCAGCAGGGGTATCGGGGCCGGAACTAACTATGGCTACACCTTC. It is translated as CASRGIGAGTNYGYTF.

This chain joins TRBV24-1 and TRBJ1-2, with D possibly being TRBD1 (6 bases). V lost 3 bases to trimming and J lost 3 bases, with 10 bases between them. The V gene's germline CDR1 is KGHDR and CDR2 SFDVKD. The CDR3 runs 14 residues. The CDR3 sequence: CATSDVDRHYGYTF. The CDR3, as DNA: TGTGCCACCAGTGATGTTGACAGGCACTATGGCTACACCTTC.

The CDR3 DNA reads TGTGCCACCAGTGACCCCAATCAGCCCCAGCATTTT. Translation gives CATSDPNQPQHF. This sequence joins TRBV24-1 and TRBJ1-5; no reliable D call. Germline CDR1 is KGHDR and CDR2 is SFDVKD. There are 12 residues in the CDR3. Trimming left V 4 bases short and J 3 bases short, with 3 bases between.

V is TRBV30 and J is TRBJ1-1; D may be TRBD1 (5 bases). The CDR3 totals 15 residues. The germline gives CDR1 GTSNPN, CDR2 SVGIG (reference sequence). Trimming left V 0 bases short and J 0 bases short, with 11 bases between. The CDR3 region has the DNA TGTGCCTGGAGTGTGGGGGGGACGGTGAACACTGAAGCTTTCTTT. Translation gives CAWSVGGTVNTEAFF.

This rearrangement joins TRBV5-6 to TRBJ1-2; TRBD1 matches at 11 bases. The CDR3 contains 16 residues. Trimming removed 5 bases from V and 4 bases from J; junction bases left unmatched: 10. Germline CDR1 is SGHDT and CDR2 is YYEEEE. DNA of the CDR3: TGTGCCAGCAGTCGGGGACAGGGGGTCCGCGGCTATGGCTACACCTTC. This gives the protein CASSRGQGVRGYGYTF.

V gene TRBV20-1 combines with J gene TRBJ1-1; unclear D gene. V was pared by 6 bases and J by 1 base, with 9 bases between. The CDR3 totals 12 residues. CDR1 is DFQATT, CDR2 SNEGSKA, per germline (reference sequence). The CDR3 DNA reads TGCAGTGCCCAGCTCACGAACACTGAAGCTTTCTTT. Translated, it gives CSAQLTNTEAFF.

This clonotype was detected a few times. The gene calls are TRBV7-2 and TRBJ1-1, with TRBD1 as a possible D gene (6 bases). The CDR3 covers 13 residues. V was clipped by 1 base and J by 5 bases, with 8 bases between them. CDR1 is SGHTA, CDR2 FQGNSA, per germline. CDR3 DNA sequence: TGTGCCAGCAGCTTAGACAGGGTAACTGAAGCTTTCTTT. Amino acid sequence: CASSLDRVTEAFF. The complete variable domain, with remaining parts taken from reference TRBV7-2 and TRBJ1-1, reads GAGVSQSPSNKVTEKGKDVELRCDPISGHTALYWYRQSLGQGLEFLIYFQGNSAPDKSGLPSDRFSAERTGGSVSTLTIQRTQQEDSAVYLCASSLDRVTEAFFGQGTRLTVV.

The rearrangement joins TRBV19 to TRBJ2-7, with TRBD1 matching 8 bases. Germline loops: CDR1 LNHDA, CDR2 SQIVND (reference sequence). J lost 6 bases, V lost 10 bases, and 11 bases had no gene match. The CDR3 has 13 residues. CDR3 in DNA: TGTGCCACCCGGGACAGGATTTCTGCCGAGCAGTACTTC. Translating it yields CATRDRISAEQYF.

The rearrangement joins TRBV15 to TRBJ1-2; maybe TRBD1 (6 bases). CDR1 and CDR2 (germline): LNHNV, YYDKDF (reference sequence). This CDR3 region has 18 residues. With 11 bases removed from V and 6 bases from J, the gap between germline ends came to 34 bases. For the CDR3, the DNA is TGTGCCTCAAATTCTATGGGGGGGGCGTTGGGGAGGCTCGATGGCTACACCTTC. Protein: CASNSMGGALGRLDGYTF.

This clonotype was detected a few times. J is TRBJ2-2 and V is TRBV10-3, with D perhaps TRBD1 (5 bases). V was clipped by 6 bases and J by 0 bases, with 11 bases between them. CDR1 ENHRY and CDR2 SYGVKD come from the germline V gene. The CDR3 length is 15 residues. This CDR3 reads CAISDSPANTGELFF. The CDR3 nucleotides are TGTGCCATCAGCGACAGTCCTGCGAACACCGGGGAGCTGTTTTTT.

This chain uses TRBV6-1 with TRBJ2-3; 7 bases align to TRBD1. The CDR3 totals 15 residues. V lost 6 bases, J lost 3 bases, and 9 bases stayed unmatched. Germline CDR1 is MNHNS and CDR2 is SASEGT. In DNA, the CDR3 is TGTGCCAGCAGCCTCGGGACAGCAACTACAGATACGCAGTATTTT. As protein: CASSLGTATTDTQYF.

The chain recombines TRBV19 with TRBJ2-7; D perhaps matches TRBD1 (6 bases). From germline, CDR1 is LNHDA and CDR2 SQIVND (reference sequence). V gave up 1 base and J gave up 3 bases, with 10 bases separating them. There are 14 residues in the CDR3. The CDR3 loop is CASSIAAGDYEQYF. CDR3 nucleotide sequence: TGTGCCAGTAGTATAGCCGCAGGGGACTACGAGCAGTACTTC.

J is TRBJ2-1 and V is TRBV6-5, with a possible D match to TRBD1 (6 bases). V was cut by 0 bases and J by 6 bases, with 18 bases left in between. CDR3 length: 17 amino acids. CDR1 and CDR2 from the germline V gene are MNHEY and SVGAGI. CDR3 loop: CASSYSFAGVSFNEQFF. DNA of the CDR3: TGTGCCAGCAGTTACTCGTTCGCAGGGGTTTCTTTCAATGAGCAGTTCTTC.

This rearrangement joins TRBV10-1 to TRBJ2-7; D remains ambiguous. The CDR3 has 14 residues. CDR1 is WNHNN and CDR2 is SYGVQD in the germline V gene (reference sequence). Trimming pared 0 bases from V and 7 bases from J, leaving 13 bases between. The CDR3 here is CASSESRVSREQYF. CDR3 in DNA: TGCGCCAGCAGTGAGTCAAGGGTTTCGAGGGAGCAGTACTTC.

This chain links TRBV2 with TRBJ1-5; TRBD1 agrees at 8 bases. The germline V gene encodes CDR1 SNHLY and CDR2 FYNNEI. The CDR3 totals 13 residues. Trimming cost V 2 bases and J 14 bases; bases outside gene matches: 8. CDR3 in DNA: TGTGCCAGCAGTGAAAGTGGGAGGACAGGGAAGCATTTT. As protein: CASSESGRTGKHF.

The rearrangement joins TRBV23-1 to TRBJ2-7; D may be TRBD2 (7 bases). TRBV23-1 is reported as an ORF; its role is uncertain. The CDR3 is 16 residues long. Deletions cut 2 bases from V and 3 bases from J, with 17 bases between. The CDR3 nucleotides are TGCGCCAGCAGTCAACGGTATCGCGGGGGCCACTACGAGCAGTACTTC. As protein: CASSQRYRGGHYEQYF.

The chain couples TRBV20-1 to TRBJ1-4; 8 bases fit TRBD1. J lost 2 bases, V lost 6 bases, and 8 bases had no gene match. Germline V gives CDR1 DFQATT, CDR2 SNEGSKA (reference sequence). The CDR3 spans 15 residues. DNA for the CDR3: TGCAGTGCCCGGGACAGGTGGCGGACTAATGAAAAACTGTTTTTT. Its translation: CSARDRWRTNEKLFF.